The clone carrying this TCR beta chain was seen a single time. Clones were sequenced by immunoSEQ multiplex PCR, and TCRdb holds only the in-frame ones, with some missing. This sample has about 240,000 clones, with around 82% found just once. These data originate in a study of blood T cell repertoires in COVID-19. Membership in each cohort depended on participant-reported clinical history. Participants classified as exposed had met a COVID-19 case within 2 weeks before study entry. The sample was PBMCs or T cells enriched from blood (not recorded which). The clonotype comes from a middle-aged woman who had been exposed to COVID-19.

The DNA for the CDR3 is TGTGCCAGCAGCTTGGCCCCGGGACAGGGGGTCCAAAAACTGTTTTTT. Its translation: CASSLAPGQGVQKLFF. The chain recombines TRBV5-4 with TRBJ1-4, with 11 positions matching TRBD1. V gave up 0 bases and J gave up 9 bases; unmatched junction bases: 7. CDR3 size: 16 residues. The germline CDR1 and CDR2 sequences are SGHNT and YYREEE (reference sequence).